This is a list of T cell receptor beta chains from one sample in a study of tumor-infiltrating lymphocytes in localized non-small cell lung cancer. Assay: immunoSEQ multiplex PCR; the TCRdb copy retains only in-frame clones and omits some. The repertoire consists of over 14,000 clones, with roughly 82% occurring once and the leading ten covering about 19%. Sample: lung tumor tissue. These receptors were collected from a human donor with non-small cell lung cancer. The CDR3 runs from the conserved cysteine through the conserved F or W. Each record gives: clone size, V gene, D gene, J gene, CDR3 protein, CDR3 DNA. D genes are given only for firm matches. Rows may omit the clone size; those that give it use once, few, many or a size class.

>.|TRBV6-1|.|TRBJ2-7
CASSEPTLGSEQYF
TGTGCCAGCAGTGAACCGACTCTTGGGTCCGAGCAGTACTTC
>.|TRBV6-6|.|TRBJ1-2
CASSYSFGQGTDDTF
.
>once|TRBV25-1|.|TRBJ1-5
CASSEFNQPQHF
TGTGCCAGCAGTGAATTTAATCAGCCCCAGCATTTT
>.|TRBV7-9|.|TRBJ2-5
CASSLGWDPETQYF
TGTGCCAGCAGCTTAGGTTGGGATCCTGAGACCCAGTACTTC
>.|TRBV27|.|TRBJ1-2
CASSWSGEGYTF
TGTGCCAGCAGTTGGAGCGGGGAGGGCTACACCTTC
>.|TRBV10-3|.|TRBJ2-7
CAISEFTSFEQYF
TGTGCCATCAGTGAATTTACTAGCTTCGAGCAGTACTTC
>.|TRBV11-3|.|TRBJ2-2
CASRTSSAGELFF
TGTGCCAGCCGTACTAGCTCGGCCGGGGAGCTGTTTTTT
>.|TRBV4-1|.|TRBJ1-6
CASSQEGSPLHF
TGCGCCAGCAGCCAAGAGGGTTCACCCCTCCACTTT
>once|TRBV27|.|TRBJ2-5
CASSLSAVSETQYF
TGTGCCAGCAGTTTATCTGCGGTTTCGGAGACCCAGTACTTC
>.|TRBV28|.|TRBJ1-1
CASRSLTVAFF
TGTGCCAGCAGATCCTTGACGGTGGCTTTCTTT
>once|TRBV6-6|TRBD2|TRBJ2-3
CASSYVSGGSDTQYF
TGTGCCAGCAGTTACGTTAGCGGGGGGAGCGATACGCAGTATTTT
>.|TRBV7-9|TRBD1|TRBJ2-6
CASSFWTGSILTF
TGTGCCAGCAGCTTCTGGACAGGGTCGATCCTGACTTTC
>.|TRBV9|.|TRBJ2-3
CASSVQGKGSTDTQYF
TGTGCCAGCAGCGTACAGGGTAAAGGTAGCACAGATACGCAGTATTTT
>.|TRBV7-9|.|TRBJ2-4
CASSSKGGEGAKNIQYF
TGTGCCAGCAGCTCAAAAGGGGGTGAGGGAGCCAAAAACATTCAGTACTTC
>.|TRBV7-2|TRBD2|TRBJ2-7
CASSSRGGSYEQYF
TGTGCCAGCAGCTCCCGGGGGGGTTCCTACGAGCAGTACTTC
>.|TRBV5-1|.|TRBJ1-3
CASSPDYSGNTIYF
TGCGCCAGCAGTCCGGACTATTCTGGAAACACCATATATTTT
>.|TRBV6-4|.|TRBJ2-3
CASRASPSSTDTQYF
TGTGCCAGCAGGGCCAGCCCTTCTAGCACAGATACGCAGTATTTT
>few|TRBV10-3|.|TRBJ1-2
CAISENIRKPNYGYTF
TGTGCCATCAGTGAGAACATTAGAAAGCCCAACTATGGCTACACCTTC
>.|TRBV5-1|.|TRBJ2-3
CASSALLGEGDTQYF
TGCGCCAGCAGCGCACTACTAGGCGAGGGAGATACGCAGTATTTT
>.|TRBV7-3|TRBD2|TRBJ2-1
CASSLQGLVGGEQFF
TGTGCCAGCAGCTTACAGGGACTAGTGGGTGGTGAGCAGTTCTTC
>.|TRBV9|.|TRBJ1-3
CASSVAGSLSSGNTIYF
TGTGCCAGCAGCGTAGCCGGGAGCCTCTCCTCTGGAAACACCATATATTTT
>.|TRBV18|.|TRBJ1-5
CASSPDSAFSNQPQHF
TGTGCCAGCTCACCGGACAGCGCCTTTAGCAATCAGCCCCAGCATTTT
>.|TRBV7-9|.|TRBJ1-1
CASTSGSQQSFF
TGTGCCAGCACCTCCGGGAGCCAACAGTCGTTCTTT
>.|TRBV7-2|.|TRBJ1-2
CASSLGWQSNYGYTF
TGTGCCAGCAGCTTAGGGTGGCAGTCAAACTATGGCTACACCTTC
>.|TRBV28|.|TRBJ1-1
CASIPHALTGTEAFF
TGTGCCAGCATACCCCACGCACTCACAGGGACTGAAGCTTTCTTT
>.|TRBV5-4|.|TRBJ1-6
CASSLVGDANSPLHF
TGTGCCAGCAGCTTAGTCGGGGATGCGAATTCACCCCTCCACTTT
>.|TRBV2|.|TRBJ1-5
CASSDYPLGGNQPQHF
TGTGCCAGCAGTGACTATCCCCTAGGCGGCAATCAGCCCCAGCATTTT
>.|TRBV7-9|.|TRBJ2-3
CASSLAPGTQYF
TGTGCCAGCAGCTTAGCGCCGGGTACGCAGTATTTT
>.|TRBV7-2|.|TRBJ2-1
CASSFATDNEQFF
TGTGCCAGCAGCTTCGCTACGGACAATGAGCAGTTCTTC
>.|TRBV5-1|TRBD2|TRBJ2-3
CASSSLSGGDLTQYF
TGCGCCAGCAGTTCCCTAAGCGGGGGGGACCTTACGCAGTATTTT
>few|TRBV2|TRBD1|TRBJ1-3
CASSAPGGSGNTIYF
TGTGCCAGCAGTGCCCCAGGGGGATCTGGAAACACCATATATTTT
>.|TRBV15|.|TRBJ1-4
CATSKDEKLFF
TGTGCCACCAGCAAAGATGAAAAACTGTTTTTT
>.|TRBV28|.|TRBJ1-1
CASEGITGAFF
TGTGCCAGCGAAGGGATAACGGGAGCTTTCTTT
>.|TRBV19|.|TRBJ1-1
CASSIGGGVEAFF
TGTGCCAGTAGTATAGGTGGAGGAGTTGAAGCTTTCTTT
>once|TRBV6-1|.|TRBJ1-5
CASSALADSNQPQHF
TGTGCCAGCAGTGCCCTGGCTGATAGCAATCAGCCCCAGCATTTT
>once|TRBV19|.|TRBJ2-3
CASSTSVTHTDTQYF
TGTGCCAGTAGTACATCAGTGACACACACAGATACGCAGTATTTT
>.|TRBV15|TRBD1|TRBJ1-1
CATSRVPAFRGRDTEAFF
TGTGCCACCAGCAGAGTACCCGCATTCAGGGGGCGCGACACTGAAGCTTTCTTT
>.|TRBV18|.|TRBJ1-2
CASSPSDYGYTF
TGTGCCAGCTCACCAAGTGACTATGGCTACACCTTC
>.|TRBV2|.|TRBJ2-3
CASSSIKTDTQYF
TGTGCCAGCAGTTCGATTAAAACGGATACGCAGTATTTT
>.|TRBV29-1|.|TRBJ1-1
CSVAEYTEAFF
TGCAGCGTCGCCGAGTACACTGAAGCTTTCTTT
>few|TRBV5-1|.|TRBJ2-7
CASSPGRVEGHEQYF
TGCGCCAGCAGCCCCGGACGGGTAGAGGGGCACGAGCAGTACTTC
>.|TRBV7-2|.|TRBJ2-2
CASSASNTGELFF
TGTGCCAGCAGCGCCTCGAACACCGGGGAGCTGTTTTTT
>.|TRBV30|.|TRBJ2-7
CAWSGGYLEDHEQYF
TGTGCCTGGAGTGGGGGTTATCTGGAGGACCACGAGCAGTACTTC
>.|TRBV5-5|TRBD2|TRBJ2-1
CASSRLAGGPDEQFF
TGTGCCAGCAGCCGTCTAGCGGGGGGGCCTGATGAGCAGTTCTTC
>.|TRBV30|TRBD1|TRBJ2-7
CAWRQGSYEQYF
TGTGCCTGGCGACAGGGATCCTACGAGCAGTACTTC